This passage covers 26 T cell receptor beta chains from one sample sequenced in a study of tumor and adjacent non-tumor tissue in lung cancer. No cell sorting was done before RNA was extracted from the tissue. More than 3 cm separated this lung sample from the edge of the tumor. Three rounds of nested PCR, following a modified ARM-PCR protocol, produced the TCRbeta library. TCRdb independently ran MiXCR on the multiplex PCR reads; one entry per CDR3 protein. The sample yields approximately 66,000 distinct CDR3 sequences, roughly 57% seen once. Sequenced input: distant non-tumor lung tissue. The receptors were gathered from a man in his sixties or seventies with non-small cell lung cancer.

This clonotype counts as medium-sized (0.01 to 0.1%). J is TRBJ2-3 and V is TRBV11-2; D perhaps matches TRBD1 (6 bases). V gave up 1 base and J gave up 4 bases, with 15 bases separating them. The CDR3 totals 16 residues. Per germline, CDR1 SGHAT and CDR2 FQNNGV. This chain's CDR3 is CASSLVQGIGADTQYF. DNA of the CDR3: TGTGCCAGCAGCTTAGTGCAGGGGATCGGGGCAGATACGCAGTATTTT.

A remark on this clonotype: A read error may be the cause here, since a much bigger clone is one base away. CDR3 residues: CAISEFVRDGGLKETQYF. CDR3 DNA sequence: TGTGCCATCAGTGAGTTTGTCCGGGACGGGGGGCTTAAAGAGACCCAGTACTTC. The chain is built from TRBV10-3 and TRBJ2-5; D is possibly TRBD2 (7 bases). Germline V lookup: CDR1 ENHRY, CDR2 SYGVKD. This CDR3 region has 18 residues. Trimming took 1 base from V and 3 from J, leaving 21 bases between them.

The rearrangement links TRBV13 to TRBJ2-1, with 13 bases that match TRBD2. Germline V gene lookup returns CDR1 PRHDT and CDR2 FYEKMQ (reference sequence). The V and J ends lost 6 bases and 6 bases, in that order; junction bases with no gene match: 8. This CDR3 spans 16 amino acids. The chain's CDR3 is CASSHPTSGGLNEQFF. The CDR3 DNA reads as TGTGCCAGCAGTCATCCGACTAGCGGGGGGCTCAATGAGCAGTTCTTC.

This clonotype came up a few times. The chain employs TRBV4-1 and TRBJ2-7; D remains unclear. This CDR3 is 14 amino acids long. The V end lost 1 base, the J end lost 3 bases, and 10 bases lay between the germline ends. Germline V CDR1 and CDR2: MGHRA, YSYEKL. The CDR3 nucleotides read TGCGCCAGCAGCCAAGCATCGGAGTTCTACGAGCAGTACTTC. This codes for CASSQASEFYEQYF.

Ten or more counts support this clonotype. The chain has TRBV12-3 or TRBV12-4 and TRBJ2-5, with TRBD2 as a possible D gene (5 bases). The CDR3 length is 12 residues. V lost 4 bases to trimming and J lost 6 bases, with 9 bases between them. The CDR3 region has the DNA TGTGCCAGCAGTTATACCGGGAAGACCCAGTACTTC. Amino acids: CASSYTGKTQYF.

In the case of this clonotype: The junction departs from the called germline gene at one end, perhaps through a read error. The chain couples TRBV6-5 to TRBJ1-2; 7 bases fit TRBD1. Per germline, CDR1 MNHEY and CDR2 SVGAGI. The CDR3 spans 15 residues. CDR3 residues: CTSSYLKDRAEGYTF. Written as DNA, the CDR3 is TGTACCAGCAGTTACTTAAAAGACAGGGCGGAGGGCTACACCTTC.

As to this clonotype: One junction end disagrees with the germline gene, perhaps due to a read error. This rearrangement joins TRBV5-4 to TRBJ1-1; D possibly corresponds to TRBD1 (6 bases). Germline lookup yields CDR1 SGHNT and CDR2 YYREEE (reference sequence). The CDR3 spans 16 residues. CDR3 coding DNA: TGTGCCAGCAACTTGGGGGCATGGGGCCCACACACTGAAGCTTTCTTT. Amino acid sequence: CASNLGAWGPHTEAFF.

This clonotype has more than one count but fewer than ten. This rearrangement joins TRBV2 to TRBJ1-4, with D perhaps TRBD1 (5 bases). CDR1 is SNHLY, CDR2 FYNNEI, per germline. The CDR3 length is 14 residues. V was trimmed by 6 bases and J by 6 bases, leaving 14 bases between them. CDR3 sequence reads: CASRRRGADEKLFF. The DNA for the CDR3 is TGTGCCAGCAGGCGCCGGGGCGCAGATGAAAAACTGTTTTTT.

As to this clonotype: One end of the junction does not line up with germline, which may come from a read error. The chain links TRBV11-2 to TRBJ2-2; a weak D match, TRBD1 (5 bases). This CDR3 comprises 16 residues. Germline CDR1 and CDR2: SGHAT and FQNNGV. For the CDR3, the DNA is TGTACCAGCAGTTTAGCCCGACAGTCTGCCACCGGGGAGCTGTTTTTT. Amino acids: CTSSLARQSATGELFF.

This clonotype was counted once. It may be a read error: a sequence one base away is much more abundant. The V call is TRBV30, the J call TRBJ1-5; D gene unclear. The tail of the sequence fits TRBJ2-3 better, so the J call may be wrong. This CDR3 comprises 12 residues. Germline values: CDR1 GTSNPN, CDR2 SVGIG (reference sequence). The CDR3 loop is CAWSTWGQPQYF. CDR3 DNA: TGTGCCTGGAGTACATGGGGTCAGCCCCAGTATTTT.

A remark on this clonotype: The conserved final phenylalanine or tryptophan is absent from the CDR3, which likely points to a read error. The CDR3 protein is CASTVSPGRYQPQYY. In DNA, the CDR3 is TGTGCCAGCACCGTTTCCCCCGGAAGATATCAGCCCCAGTATTAT. The chain recombines TRBV12-3 or TRBV12-4 with TRBJ1-5; D ambiguous. The better agreement between TRBJ2-3 and the DNA end casts doubt on the J call. This CDR3 comprises 15 residues.

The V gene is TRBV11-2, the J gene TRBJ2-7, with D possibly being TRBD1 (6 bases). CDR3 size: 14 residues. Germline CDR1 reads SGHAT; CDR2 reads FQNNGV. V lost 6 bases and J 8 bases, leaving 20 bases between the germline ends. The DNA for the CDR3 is TGTGCCAGCAGTCATACCGGGACATCTGACAAGCAGTACTTC. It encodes CASSHTGTSDKQYF.

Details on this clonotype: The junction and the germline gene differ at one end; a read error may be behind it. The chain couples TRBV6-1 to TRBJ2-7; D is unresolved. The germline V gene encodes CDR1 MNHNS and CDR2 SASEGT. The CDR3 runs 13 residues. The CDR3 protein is CASRRSLTYEQYF. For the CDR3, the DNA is TGTGCCAGCCGGCGATCGCTGACCTATGAGCAGTACTTC.

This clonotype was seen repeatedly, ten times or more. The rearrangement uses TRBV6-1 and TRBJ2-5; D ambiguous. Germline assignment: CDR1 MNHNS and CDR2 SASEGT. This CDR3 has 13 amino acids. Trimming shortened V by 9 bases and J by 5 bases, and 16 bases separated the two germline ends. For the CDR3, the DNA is TGTGCCAGTGACTGGACCCCCGGGGAGACCCAGTACTTC. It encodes CASDWTPGETQYF.

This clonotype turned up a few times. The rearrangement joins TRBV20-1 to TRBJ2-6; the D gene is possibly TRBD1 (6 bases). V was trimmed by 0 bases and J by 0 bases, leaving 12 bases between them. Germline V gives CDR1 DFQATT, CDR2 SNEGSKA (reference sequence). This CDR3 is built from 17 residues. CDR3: CSARDGQITSGANVLTF. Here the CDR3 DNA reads TGCAGTGCTAGAGATGGACAGATCACCTCTGGGGCCAACGTCCTGACTTTC.

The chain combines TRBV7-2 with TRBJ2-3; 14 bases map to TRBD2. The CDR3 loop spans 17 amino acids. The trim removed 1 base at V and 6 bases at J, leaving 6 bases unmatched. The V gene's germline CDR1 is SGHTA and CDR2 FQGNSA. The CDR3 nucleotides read TGTGCCAGCAGCTTAGGGGCGAGACTAGCGGGAGGGGATACGCAGTATTTT. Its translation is CASSLGARLAGGDTQYF.

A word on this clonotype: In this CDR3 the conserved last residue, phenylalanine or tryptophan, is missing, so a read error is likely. The CDR3 spells CASTYGTGSTEAFY. CDR3 bases: TGCGCCAGCACATACGGGACGGGGAGCACTGAAGCTTTCTAT. The gene calls are TRBV10-2 and TRBJ1-1; TRBD1 might be the D (5 bases). This CDR3 is 14 amino acids long. With 7 bases removed from V and 4 bases from J, the gap between germline ends came to 16 bases. CDR1 is WSHSY and CDR2 is SAAADI in the germline V gene.

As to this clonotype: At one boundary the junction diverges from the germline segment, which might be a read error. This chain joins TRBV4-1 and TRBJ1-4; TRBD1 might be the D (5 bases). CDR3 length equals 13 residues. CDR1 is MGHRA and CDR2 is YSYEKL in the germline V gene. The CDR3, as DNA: TGCGCCAGCACTGTAATACGGGGGGAAAGACTGTTTTTT. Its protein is CASTVIRGERLFF.

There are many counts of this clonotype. CDR3 DNA: TGTGCCAGCAGCTTAGATTTCGCCGGGGAGCTGTTTTTT. Protein: CASSLDFAGELFF. The gene calls are TRBV11-3 and TRBJ2-2, with D hard to call. The length of the CDR3 is 13 residues. CDR1 and CDR2 from the germline V gene are SGHNT and YENEEA. With 0 bases removed from V and 6 bases from J, the gap between germline ends came to 5 bases.

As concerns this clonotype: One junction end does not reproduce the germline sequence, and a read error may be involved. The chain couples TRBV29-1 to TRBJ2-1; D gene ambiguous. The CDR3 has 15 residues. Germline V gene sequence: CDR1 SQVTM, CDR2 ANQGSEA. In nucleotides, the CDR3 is TGCAGCGTTGGTGTAACGAGCGTGTCGTCGAGTGAGCAGTTTTTC. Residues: CSVGVTSVSSSEQFF.

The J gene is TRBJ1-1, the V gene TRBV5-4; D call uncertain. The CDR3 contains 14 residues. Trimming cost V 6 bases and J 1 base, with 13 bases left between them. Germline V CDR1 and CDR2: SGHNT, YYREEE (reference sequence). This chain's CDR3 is CASNIWDRNTEAFF. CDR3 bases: TGTGCCAGCAACATCTGGGATAGGAACACTGAAGCTTTCTTT.

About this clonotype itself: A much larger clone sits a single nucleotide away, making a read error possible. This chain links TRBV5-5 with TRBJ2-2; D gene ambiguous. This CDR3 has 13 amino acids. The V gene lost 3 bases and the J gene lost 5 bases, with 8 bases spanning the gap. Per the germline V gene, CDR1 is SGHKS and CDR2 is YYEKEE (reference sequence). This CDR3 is CASSCVGTGELFF. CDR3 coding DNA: TGTGCCAGCAGCTGTGTGGGGACCGGGGAGCTGTTTTTT.

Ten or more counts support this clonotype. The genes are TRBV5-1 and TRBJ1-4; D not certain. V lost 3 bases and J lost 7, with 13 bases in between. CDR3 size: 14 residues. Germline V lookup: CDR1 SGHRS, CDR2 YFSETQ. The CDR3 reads CASSSGTRGEKLFF. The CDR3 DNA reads TGCGCCAGCAGCTCGGGAACACGGGGTGAAAAACTGTTTTTT.

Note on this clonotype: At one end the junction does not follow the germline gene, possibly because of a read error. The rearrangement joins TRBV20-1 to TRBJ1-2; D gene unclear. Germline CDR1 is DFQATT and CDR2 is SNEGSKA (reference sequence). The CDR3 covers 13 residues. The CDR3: CSAEGYYFYAYTF. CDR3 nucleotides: TGCAGTGCGGAAGGGTATTATTTCTATGCCTACACCTTC.

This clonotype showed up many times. The CDR3 loop is CASSQDFKLRGPQETQYF. The CDR3 DNA is TGTGCCAGCAGCCAGGACTTCAAACTAAGGGGGCCCCAAGAGACCCAGTACTTC. The V gene is TRBV6-2 or TRBV6-3, the J gene TRBJ2-5, with TRBD1 matching over 7 bases. Germline CDR1 reads MNHEY; CDR2 reads SVGEGT. The CDR3 length is 18 residues. Trimming removed 6 bases from V and 1 base from J; junction bases left unmatched: 17.

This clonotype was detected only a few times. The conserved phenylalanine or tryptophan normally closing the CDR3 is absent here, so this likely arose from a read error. The CDR3 spells CSARDGSGLYEQYL. The CDR3 nucleotides read TGCAGTGCTAGAGATGGGTCGGGCCTCTACGAGCAGTACCTC. The rearrangement uses TRBV20-1 and TRBJ2-7; D is uncertain. Germline-derived CDR1 and CDR2 are DFQATT and SNEGSKA (reference sequence). The CDR3 covers 14 residues. Trimming shortened V by 0 bases and J by 3 bases, and 12 bases separated the two germline ends.